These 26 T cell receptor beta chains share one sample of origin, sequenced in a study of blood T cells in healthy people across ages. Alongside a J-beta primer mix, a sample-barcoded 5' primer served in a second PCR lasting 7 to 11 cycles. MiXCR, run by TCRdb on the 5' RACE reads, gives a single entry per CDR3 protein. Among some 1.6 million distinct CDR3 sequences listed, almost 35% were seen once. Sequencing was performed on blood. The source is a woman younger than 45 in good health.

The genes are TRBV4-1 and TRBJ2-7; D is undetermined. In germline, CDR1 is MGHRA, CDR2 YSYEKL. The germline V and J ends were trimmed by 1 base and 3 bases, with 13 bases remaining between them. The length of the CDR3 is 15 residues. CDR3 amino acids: CASSQARAVGYEQYF. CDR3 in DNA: TGCGCCAGCAGCCAAGCTCGGGCGGTGGGCTACGAGCAGTACTTC.

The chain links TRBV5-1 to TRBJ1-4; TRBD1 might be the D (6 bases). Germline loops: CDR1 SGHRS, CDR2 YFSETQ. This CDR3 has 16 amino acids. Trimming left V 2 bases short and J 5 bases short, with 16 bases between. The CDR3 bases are TGCGCCAGCAGCTTCCCCGAGGGGGTAGCAAATGAAAAACTGTTTTTT. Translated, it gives CASSFPEGVANEKLFF.

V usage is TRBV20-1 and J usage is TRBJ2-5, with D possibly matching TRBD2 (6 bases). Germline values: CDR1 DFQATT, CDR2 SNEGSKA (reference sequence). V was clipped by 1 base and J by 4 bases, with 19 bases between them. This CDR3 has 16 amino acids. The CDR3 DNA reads TGCAGTGCTAGAGCCCTCATGGCTAGCGAGCGAGAGACCCAGTACTTC. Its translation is CSARALMASERETQYF.

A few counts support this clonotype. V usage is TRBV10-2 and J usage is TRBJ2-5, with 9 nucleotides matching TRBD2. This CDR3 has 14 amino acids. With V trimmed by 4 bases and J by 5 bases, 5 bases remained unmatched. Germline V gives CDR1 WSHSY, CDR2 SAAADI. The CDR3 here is CASSVEREVETQYF. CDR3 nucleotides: TGCGCCAGCAGTGTCGAGCGGGAGGTGGAGACCCAGTACTTC.

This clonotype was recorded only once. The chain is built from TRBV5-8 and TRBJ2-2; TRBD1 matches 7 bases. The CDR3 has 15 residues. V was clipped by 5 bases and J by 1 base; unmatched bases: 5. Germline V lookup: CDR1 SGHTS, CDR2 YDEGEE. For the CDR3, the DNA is TGTGCCAGCAGATCAAGGGGGCGGAACACCGGGGAGCTGTTTTTT. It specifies CASRSRGRNTGELFF.

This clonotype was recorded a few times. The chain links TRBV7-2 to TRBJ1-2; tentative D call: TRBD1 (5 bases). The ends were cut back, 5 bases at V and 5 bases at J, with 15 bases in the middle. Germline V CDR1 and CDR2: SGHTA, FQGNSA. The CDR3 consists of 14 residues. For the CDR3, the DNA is TGTGCCAGCAGCCCAGCAGGGAAAGTTTATGGCTACACCTTC. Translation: CASSPAGKVYGYTF.

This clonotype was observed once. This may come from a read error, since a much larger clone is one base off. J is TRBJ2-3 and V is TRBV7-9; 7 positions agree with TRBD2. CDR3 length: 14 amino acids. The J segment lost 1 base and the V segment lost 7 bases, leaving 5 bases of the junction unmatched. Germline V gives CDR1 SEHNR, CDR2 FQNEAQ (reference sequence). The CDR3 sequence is CASTFRGGTDTQYF. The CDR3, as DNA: TGTGCCAGCACCTTCCGGGGGGGCACAGATACGCAGTATTTT.

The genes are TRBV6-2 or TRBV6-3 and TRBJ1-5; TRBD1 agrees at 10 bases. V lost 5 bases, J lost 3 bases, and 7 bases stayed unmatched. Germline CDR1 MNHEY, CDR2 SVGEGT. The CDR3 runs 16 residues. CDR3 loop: CASSTAGTGANQPQHF. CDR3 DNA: TGTGCCAGCAGTACAGCCGGGACAGGGGCCAATCAGCCCCAGCATTTT.

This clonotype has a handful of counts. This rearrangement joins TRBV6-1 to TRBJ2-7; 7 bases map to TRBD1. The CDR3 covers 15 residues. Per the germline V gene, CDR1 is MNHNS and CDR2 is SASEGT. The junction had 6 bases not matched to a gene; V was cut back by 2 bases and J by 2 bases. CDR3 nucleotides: TGTGCCAGCAGTGAATTAACCGACAGGGCCTACGAGCAGTACTTC. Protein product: CASSELTDRAYEQYF.

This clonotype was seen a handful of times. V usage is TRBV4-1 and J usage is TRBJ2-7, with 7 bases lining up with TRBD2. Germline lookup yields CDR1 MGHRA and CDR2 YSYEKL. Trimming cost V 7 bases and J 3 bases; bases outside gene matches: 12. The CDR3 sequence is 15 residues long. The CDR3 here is CASKRGAGDSYEQYF. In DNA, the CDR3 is TGCGCCAGCAAACGAGGGGCGGGGGATAGCTACGAGCAGTACTTC.

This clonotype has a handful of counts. The CDR3 sequence is CSAHLAGGSYEQFF. DNA of the CDR3: TGCAGCGCACATCTAGCGGGAGGAAGTTATGAGCAGTTCTTC. The chain carries TRBV29-1 and TRBJ2-1; 11 nucleotides line up with TRBD2. Trimming cost V 7 bases and J 8 bases; bases outside gene matches: 10. Germline V gives CDR1 SQVTM, CDR2 ANQGSEA. The CDR3 runs 14 residues.

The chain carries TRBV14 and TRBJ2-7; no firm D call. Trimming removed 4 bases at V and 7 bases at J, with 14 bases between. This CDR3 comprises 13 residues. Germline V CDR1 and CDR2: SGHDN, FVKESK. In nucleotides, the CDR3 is TGTGCCAGCAGCCCCGTCCCCCTGGGGGAGCAGTACTTC. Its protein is CASSPVPLGEQYF.

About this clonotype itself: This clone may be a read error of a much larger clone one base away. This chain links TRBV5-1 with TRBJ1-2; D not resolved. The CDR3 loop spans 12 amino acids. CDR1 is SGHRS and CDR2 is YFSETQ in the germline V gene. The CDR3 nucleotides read TGCGCCAGCAGAGCGGTATCAGAAGGCTGCACCTTC. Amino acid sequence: CASRAVSEGCTF.

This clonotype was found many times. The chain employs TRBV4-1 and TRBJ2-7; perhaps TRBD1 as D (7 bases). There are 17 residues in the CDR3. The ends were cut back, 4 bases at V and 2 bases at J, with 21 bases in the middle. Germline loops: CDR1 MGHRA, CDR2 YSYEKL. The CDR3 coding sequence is TGCGCCAGCAGCCCCAGGGGGGTAGTCCCGACTACCTACGAGCAGTACTTC. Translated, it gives CASSPRGVVPTTYEQYF.

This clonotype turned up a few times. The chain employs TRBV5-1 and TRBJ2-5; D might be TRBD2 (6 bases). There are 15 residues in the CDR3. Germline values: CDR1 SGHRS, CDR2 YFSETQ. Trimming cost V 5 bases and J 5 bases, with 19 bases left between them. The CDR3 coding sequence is TGCGCCAGCAGGCCCACCGGGACTGCAGAGGAGACCCAGTACTTC. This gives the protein CASRPTGTAEETQYF. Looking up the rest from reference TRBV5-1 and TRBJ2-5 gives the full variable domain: KAGVTQTPRYLIKTRGQQVTLSCSPISGHRSVSWYQQTPGQGLQFLFEYFSETQRNKGNFPGRFSGRQFSNSRSEMNVSTLELGDSALYLCASRPTGTAEETQYFGPGTRLLVL.

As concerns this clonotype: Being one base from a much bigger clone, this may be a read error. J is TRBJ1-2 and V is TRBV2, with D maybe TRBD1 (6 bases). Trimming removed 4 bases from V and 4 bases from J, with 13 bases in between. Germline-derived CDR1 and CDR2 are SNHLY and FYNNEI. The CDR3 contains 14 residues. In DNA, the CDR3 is TGTGCCAGCAGTGGACCAGGGGTTAGCTATGGCTACACCTTC. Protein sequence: CASSGPGVSYGYTF.

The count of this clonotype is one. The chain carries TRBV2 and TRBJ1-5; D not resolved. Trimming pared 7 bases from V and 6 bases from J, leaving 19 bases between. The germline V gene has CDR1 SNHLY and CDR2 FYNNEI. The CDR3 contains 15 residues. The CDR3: CASTLNTAPGQPQHF. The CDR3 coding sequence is TGTGCCAGCACCCTGAATACCGCACCAGGTCAGCCCCAGCATTTT.

CDR3 nucleotides: TGTGCCAGCTCACCACAGCCGGGCTCTGGGGCCAACGTCCTGACTTTC. It codes for CASSPQPGSGANVLTF. The rearrangement uses TRBV18 and TRBJ2-6, with D unresolved. Trimming shortened V by 1 base and J by 0 bases, and 7 bases separated the two germline ends. Germline lookup yields CDR1 KGHSH and CDR2 LQKENI. The CDR3 loop spans 16 amino acids.

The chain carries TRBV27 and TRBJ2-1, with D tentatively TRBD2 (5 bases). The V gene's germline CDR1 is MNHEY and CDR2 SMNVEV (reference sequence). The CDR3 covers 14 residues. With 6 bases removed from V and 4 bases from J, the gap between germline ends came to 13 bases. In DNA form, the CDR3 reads TGTGCCAGCAGGCGAGGGAGCACGTACAATGAGCAGTTCTTC. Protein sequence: CASRRGSTYNEQFF.

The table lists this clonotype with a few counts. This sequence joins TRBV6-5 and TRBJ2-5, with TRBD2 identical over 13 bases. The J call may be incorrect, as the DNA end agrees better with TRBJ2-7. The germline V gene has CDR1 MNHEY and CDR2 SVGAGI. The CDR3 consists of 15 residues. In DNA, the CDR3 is TGTGCCAGCAGTCAAGGGACTAGCGGGATATACGAGCAGTACTTC. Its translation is CASSQGTSGIYEQYF.

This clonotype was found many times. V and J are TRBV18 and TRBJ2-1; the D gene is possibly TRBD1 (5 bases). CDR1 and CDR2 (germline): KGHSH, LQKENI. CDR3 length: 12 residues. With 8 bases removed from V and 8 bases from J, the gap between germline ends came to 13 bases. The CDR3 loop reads CASSPRVDEQFF. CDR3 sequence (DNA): TGTGCCAGCAGCCCCAGGGTAGATGAGCAGTTCTTC.

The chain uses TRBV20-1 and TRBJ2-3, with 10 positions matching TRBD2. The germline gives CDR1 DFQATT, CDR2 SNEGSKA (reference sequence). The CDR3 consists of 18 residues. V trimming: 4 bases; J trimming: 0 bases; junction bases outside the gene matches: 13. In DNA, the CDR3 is TGCAGTGCTAAGGCCACACTAGCGGGACACTCTAGCACAGATACGCAGTATTTT. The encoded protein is CSAKATLAGHSSTDTQYF.

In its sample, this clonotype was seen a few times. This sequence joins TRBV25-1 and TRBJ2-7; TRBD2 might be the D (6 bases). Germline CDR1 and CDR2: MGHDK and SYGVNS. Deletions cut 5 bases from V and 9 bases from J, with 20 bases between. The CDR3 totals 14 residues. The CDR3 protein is CASSYSGTWGVQYF. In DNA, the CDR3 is TGTGCCAGCAGTTATTCCGGGACCTGGGGGGTGCAGTACTTC.

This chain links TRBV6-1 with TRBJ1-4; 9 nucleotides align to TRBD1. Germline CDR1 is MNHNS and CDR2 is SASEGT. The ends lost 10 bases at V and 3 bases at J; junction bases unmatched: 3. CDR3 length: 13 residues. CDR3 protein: CATRDRANEKLFF. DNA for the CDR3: TGTGCCACCCGGGACAGGGCTAATGAAAAACTGTTTTTT.

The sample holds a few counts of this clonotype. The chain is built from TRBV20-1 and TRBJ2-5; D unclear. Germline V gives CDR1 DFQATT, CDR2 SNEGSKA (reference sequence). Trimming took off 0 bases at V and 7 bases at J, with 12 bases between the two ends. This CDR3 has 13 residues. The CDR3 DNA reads TGCAGTGCTAGAGATACGGCAAAGGGGACCCAGTACTTC. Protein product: CSARDTAKGTQYF.

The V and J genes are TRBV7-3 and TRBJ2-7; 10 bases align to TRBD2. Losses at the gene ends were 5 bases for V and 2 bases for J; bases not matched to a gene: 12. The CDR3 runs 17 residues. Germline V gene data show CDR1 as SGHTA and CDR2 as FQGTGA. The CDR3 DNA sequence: TGTGCCAGCAGCCCATTAGCGGGAGGCTTCTCGCCCTACGAGCAGTACTTC. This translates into CASSPLAGGFSPYEQYF.